This TCR beta chain emerged from a study of blood T cell repertoires in COVID-19. Study at large: PBMCs, B-cell-depleted T cells, or T cells were the source of the cDNA or gDNA that made up the material.

The CDR3 extends over 14 amino acids. V shed 6 bases, J shed 7 bases, and the junction held 7 bases outside the gene matches. The germline V gene has CDR1 MNHEY and CDR2 SVGAGI. TCRdb's copy holds only in-frame clones and misses some; the assay was immunoSEQ multiplex PCR. The table records about 120,000 clones, just under 90% of them present only once. The genes are TRBV6-5 and TRBJ1-4, with 8 nucleotides matching TRBD1. Sequenced: peripheral blood. The clonotype was recovered from a woman aged 45-65 years with acute or convalescent COVID-19. CDR3 region: CASSLQGGGEKLFF. The CDR3 coding sequence is TGTGCCAGCAGCCTACAGGGGGGGGGTGAAAAACTGTTTTTT.